This paragraph covers one TCR beta chain sequence. Its antigen remains unidentified. The PCR had 60 Vbeta and 13 Jbeta primers. Assay: immunoSEQ multiplex PCR; the TCRdb copy retains only in-frame clones and omits some. The sample has 150,000 to 200,000 clones, 75% to 90% seen once; the top ten hold approximately 1.8%. This sample was taken from a study of cytomegalovirus exposure and HLA in healthy donors. Whole-study context: Early on, a data release was issued that held 65 million to 100 million unique TCRs from HLA-typed donors. Findings and limits, study-wide: Many donors carried some public TCRs, although rarity characterized most TCR sequences. In a later analysis, V- and J-gene trimming of beta chains associated with a DCLRE1C missense variant, replicated independently.

The CDR3 extends over 11 amino acids. Trimming left V 2 bases short and J 3 bases short, with 4 bases between. Germline V lookup: CDR1 DFQATT, CDR2 SNEGSKA (reference sequence). The TCR was taken from a human donor in good health. The rearrangement links TRBV20-1 to TRBJ1-1; D is unresolved. Sequencing was performed on PBMCs. CDR3 sequence (DNA): TGCAGTGCTAGACCGTACACTGAAGCTTTCTTT. Amino acid sequence: CSARPYTEAFF.